This T cell receptor beta chain was sequenced for a study of Graves' ophthalmopathy and Graves' hyperthyroidism. The study amplified TCR beta CDR3 regions using RNA transcripts. The library came from an HTBI-primed first-round RT-PCR and a second-round multiplex PCR. Using its own MiXCR run on the multiplex PCR reads, TCRdb lists one record per CDR3 protein. The sample carries hundreds of thousands of distinct CDR3 sequences, approximately 15% recorded once. This clonotype has a count of ten or more. Its target is unknown. Hyperthyroidism is called stable when no ophthalmopathy develops within 18 months of follow-up. Clinicians diagnosed using symptoms, serum thyroxine, TRAb, thyroid ultrasound and orbital computed tomography. Study-level results: Thyroid clonotypes that were expanded above 0.001 frequency mostly also appeared in blood.

The CDR3 consists of 15 residues. Trimming removed 3 bases at V and 2 bases at J, with 14 bases between. The V gene's germline CDR1 is DFQATT and CDR2 SNEGSKA (reference sequence). The TCR comes from a woman in her late teens or twenties with stable Graves' hyperthyroidism. The sequenced material came from peripheral blood. V gene TRBV20-1 combines with J gene TRBJ1-5; D remains ambiguous. The CDR3 DNA is TGCAGTGCTAGGCCGGGCCTCGACGGCAATCAGCCCCAGCATTTT. As protein: CSARPGLDGNQPQHF.